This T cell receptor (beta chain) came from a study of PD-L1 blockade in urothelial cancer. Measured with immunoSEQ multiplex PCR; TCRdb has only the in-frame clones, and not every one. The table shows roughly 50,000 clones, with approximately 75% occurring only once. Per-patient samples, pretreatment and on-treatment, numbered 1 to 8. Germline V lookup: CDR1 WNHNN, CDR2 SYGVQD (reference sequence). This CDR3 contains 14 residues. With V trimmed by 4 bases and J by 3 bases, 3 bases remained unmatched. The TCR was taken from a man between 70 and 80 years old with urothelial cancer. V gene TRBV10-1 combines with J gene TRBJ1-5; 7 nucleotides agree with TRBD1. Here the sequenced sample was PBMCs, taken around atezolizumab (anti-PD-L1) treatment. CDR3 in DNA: TGCGCCAGCAGTGGGGACAGACTCAATCAGCCCCAGCATTTT. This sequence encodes CASSGDRLNQPQHF.